This T cell receptor (beta chain) emerged from a study of blood T cell repertoires in COVID-19. The J segment lost 3 bases and the V segment lost 0 bases, leaving 5 bases of the junction unmatched. CDR3 length: 15 residues. Germline CDR1 and CDR2: SGHNT and YYREEE (reference sequence). Measured with immunoSEQ multiplex PCR; TCRdb has only the in-frame clones, and not every one. Among over 100,000 clones, about four fifths were seen once, and the ten largest hold 16%. The origin of this receptor is a man between 60 and 75 years old with active or convalescent COVID-19. Material for sequencing was peripheral blood. The chain couples TRBV5-4 to TRBJ2-7, with 8 bases matching TRBD1. The DNA for the CDR3 is TGTGCCAGCAGCTTGGGGGGACAGGCCAGCTACGAGCAGTACTTC. It specifies CASSLGGQASYEQYF.